This T cell receptor (beta chain) was identified in a study of OX40 agonist ivuxolimab in advanced cancers. On the study more broadly: Subjects had a mean age of roughly 60 years, with a range of roughly 20 to 79; roughly 83% were male.

CDR1 and CDR2 from the germline V gene are SGHRS and YFSETQ. This CDR3 has 16 amino acids. With V trimmed by 4 bases and J by 7 bases, 8 bases remained unmatched. Study-wide points: Some nonresponders also had low normalized T-cell clonal expansion.

The protocol was immunoSEQ multiplex PCR, while the TCRdb copy is restricted to in-frame clones and leaves out a portion. This table has 65,000 to 95,000 clones, around nine tenths appearing once. Comment on this clone: Its cognate antigen is unknown.

The chain employs TRBV5-1 and TRBJ2-1; 13 positions match TRBD2. The material sequenced was CD4+ or CD8+ T cells sorted from blood, taken in a trial of the OX40 agonist ivuxolimab. The receptor comes from an adult with an advanced solid tumor such as melanoma, head and neck, liver or kidney cancer. The CDR3 region is CASSPTGLAGTNEQFF. In nucleotides, the CDR3 is TGCGCCAGCAGCCCAACGGGACTAGCGGGAACGAATGAGCAGTTCTTC.